Presented here are 20 T cell receptor beta chains from one specimen sequenced in a study of blood T cell repertoires in COVID-19. Sequencing was performed with immunoSEQ multiplex PCR; in TCRdb, only in-frame clones are kept and a portion is missing. The sample shows 350,000 to 400,000 clones, roughly 86% of them seen only once. Sequencing was performed on PBMCs or T cells enriched from blood (not recorded which). All receptors come from a man in his forties in a cohort exposed to, infected with or recovered from COVID-19 (not recorded which).

The chain is built from TRBV15 and TRBJ2-5; D ambiguous. The V gene's germline CDR1 is LNHNV and CDR2 YYDKDF (reference sequence). V gave up 1 base and J gave up 3 bases, with 6 bases separating them. The CDR3 length is 13 residues. The CDR3 here is CATSRGLKETQYF. The CDR3 DNA reads as TGTGCCACCAGCAGAGGTCTAAAAGAGACCCAGTACTTC.

This chain's CDR3 is CASSLVGLGATNEKLFF. The CDR3 nucleotides are TGTGCCAGCAGCTTAGTAGGCTTGGGCGCAACTAATGAAAAACTGTTTTTT. This chain uses TRBV11-2 with TRBJ1-4, with D unresolved. Between the trimmed V and J ends, which lost 1 base and 0 bases, there was a span of 12 bases. This CDR3 contains 17 residues. Germline V gene data show CDR1 as SGHAT and CDR2 as FQNNGV.

This clone showed up just once. The chain employs TRBV19 and TRBJ2-1; perhaps TRBD1 as D (5 bases). Between the trimmed V and J ends, which lost 6 bases and 0 bases, there was a span of 12 bases. There are 15 residues in the CDR3. Germline loops: CDR1 LNHDA, CDR2 SQIVND (reference sequence). The CDR3 loop is CASRGARNSYNEQFF. The CDR3 bases are TGTGCCAGTAGAGGGGCCAGGAACTCCTACAATGAGCAGTTCTTC.

Remarks on this clone: At the DNA level, this CDR3 is encoded by other sequences in the same sample as well. The rearrangement uses TRBV5-1 and TRBJ2-7, with TRBD1 matching 9 bases. V was pared by 4 bases and J by 5 bases, with 7 bases of the junction left unmatched. CDR1 is SGHRS and CDR2 is YFSETQ in the germline V gene. The CDR3 covers 14 residues. CDR3: CASSQGQGAHEQYF. The CDR3 DNA reads as TGCGCCAGCAGCCAGGGACAGGGCGCACACGAGCAGTACTTC.

The chain uses TRBV14 and TRBJ2-1; TRBD1 matches 8 bases. J gave up 6 bases and V 4 bases, and 8 bases lay outside the gene matches. The CDR3 length is 15 residues. The germline V gene encodes CDR1 SGHDN and CDR2 FVKESK. The CDR3 protein is CASSPPGTGTNEQFF. As DNA, the CDR3 is TGTGCCAGCAGCCCTCCCGGGACAGGCACCAATGAGCAGTTCTTC.

This clone was detected once. The V gene is TRBV4-2, the J gene TRBJ2-7; 10 bases line up with TRBD2. Germline values: CDR1 LGHNA, CDR2 YNFKEQ. This CDR3 spans 16 amino acids. V lost 1 base to trimming and J lost 4 bases; unmatched junction nucleotides: 7. The CDR3 region has the DNA TGTGCCAGCAGCCAAGGGCTAGCGGGAGTGATGTACGAGCAGTACTTC. Residues: CASSQGLAGVMYEQYF.

In this sample, this clone turned up once. The CDR3 is CASSRGLAELHDEQFF. DNA for the CDR3: TGTGCCAGCAGCCGGGGACTAGCGGAACTTCACGATGAGCAGTTCTTC. V is TRBV4-2 and J is TRBJ2-1; 11 bases map to TRBD2. CDR3 length: 16 residues. The germline V gene encodes CDR1 LGHNA and CDR2 YNFKEQ. V shed 4 bases and J 8 bases; nucleotides not matched to a gene: 10.

The chain employs TRBV30 and TRBJ2-1; D is uncertain. CDR1 and CDR2 (germline): GTSNPN, SVGIG (reference sequence). V was pared by 0 bases and J by 7 bases, with 19 bases between. The CDR3 sequence is 16 residues long. The CDR3 region has the DNA TGTGCCTGGAGTGTACGCGGTTTGGAAATGATAAATGAGCAGTTCTTC. Amino acid sequence: CAWSVRGLEMINEQFF.

This chain links TRBV11-2 with TRBJ2-5; D remains ambiguous. The CDR3 sequence is 13 residues long. Trimming pared 2 bases from V and 5 bases from J, leaving 9 bases between. Germline-derived CDR1 and CDR2 are SGHAT and FQNNGV. The CDR3 DNA follows: TGTGCCAGCAGCTTATTTGAGAGGGAGACCCAGTACTTC. This encodes CASSLFERETQYF.

The chain joins TRBV6-6 to TRBJ2-5, with 13 bases fitting TRBD2. CDR1 is MNHNY, CDR2 SVGAGI, per germline (reference sequence). With V trimmed by 6 bases and J by 3 bases, 7 bases remained unmatched. The CDR3 has 16 residues. CDR3 sequence reads: CASRATSGRGEETQYF. The DNA for the CDR3 is TGTGCCAGCAGGGCCACTAGCGGGAGGGGAGAAGAGACCCAGTACTTC.

This clone has only a few counts. The gene calls are TRBV5-4 and TRBJ2-2, with 8 bases lining up with TRBD1. CDR3 length: 17 residues. The germline CDR1 and CDR2 sequences are SGHNT and YYREEE (reference sequence). V lost 0 bases to trimming and J lost 4 bases; unmatched junction nucleotides: 8. The CDR3 region is CASSLEPGGVGTGELFF. The CDR3 DNA reads as TGTGCCAGCAGCTTGGAGCCAGGGGGCGTAGGCACCGGGGAGCTGTTTTTT.

The chain links TRBV5-4 to TRBJ1-2, with 8 bases that match TRBD1. CDR1 and CDR2 from the germline V gene are SGHNT and YYREEE (reference sequence). J lost 6 bases, V lost 4 bases, and 2 bases had no gene match. This CDR3 spans 12 amino acids. The CDR3 DNA sequence: TGTGCCAGCAGCAAGGACAGGGATGGCTACACCTTC. Protein product: CASSKDRDGYTF.

J is TRBJ2-1 and V is TRBV28; D may be TRBD1 (5 bases). Germline values: CDR1 MDHEN, CDR2 SYDVKM. The CDR3 sequence is 16 residues long. The germline V and J ends were trimmed by 7 bases and 8 bases, with 24 bases remaining between them. This CDR3 reads CASTHPKGPPRYEQFF. The CDR3 bases are TGTGCCAGCACTCATCCCAAGGGGCCCCCCCGGTATGAGCAGTTCTTC.

The chain uses TRBV18 and TRBJ1-2; 9 bases line up with TRBD1. This CDR3 is built from 15 residues. CDR1 and CDR2 from the germline V gene are KGHSH and LQKENI. With V trimmed by 2 bases and J by 4 bases, 5 bases remained unmatched. CDR3 residues: CASSPGTGFSYGYTF. The CDR3 DNA sequence: TGTGCCAGCTCACCAGGGACAGGGTTCTCCTATGGCTACACCTTC. Based on the CDR3 plus reference TRBV18 and TRBJ1-2, the full variable domain is NAGVMQNPRHLVRRRGQEARLRCSPMKGHSHVYWYRQLPEEGLKFMVYLQKENIIDESGMPKERFSAEFPKEGPSILRIQQVVRGDSAAYFCASSPGTGFSYGYTFGSGTRLTVV.

This clone occurred once. The chain has TRBV6-5 and TRBJ2-7; TRBD2 might be the D (5 bases). CDR1 is MNHEY, CDR2 SVGAGI, per germline. Deletions cut 0 bases from V and 4 bases from J, with 13 bases between. The CDR3 runs to 15 residues. In DNA form, the CDR3 reads TGTGCCAGCAGTTACTCGAATAGCGCTTCATACGAGCAGTACTTC. Translation gives CASSYSNSASYEQYF.

The rearrangement links TRBV27 to TRBJ1-5; TRBD1 matches 9 bases. CDR1 is MNHEY and CDR2 is SMNVEV in the germline V gene (reference sequence). This CDR3 spans 14 amino acids. Germline trimming cut 5 bases from V and 6 bases from J; bases unmatched to any gene: 5. CDR3 in DNA: TGTGCCAGCAGTCGGGACAGGGCCATTCAGCCCCAGCATTTT. Its protein product is CASSRDRAIQPQHF.

The chain carries TRBV6-5 and TRBJ2-3; 7 bases map to TRBD2. There are 14 residues in the CDR3. The ends lost 6 bases at V and 5 bases at J; junction bases unmatched: 8. Germline CDR1 MNHEY, CDR2 SVGAGI. CDR3 in amino acids: CASRYGRQGDTQYF. The CDR3 DNA follows: TGTGCCAGCAGGTACGGGAGGCAAGGAGATACGCAGTATTTT.

The rearrangement uses TRBV18 and TRBJ2-7; 8 bases line up with TRBD1. The V gene's germline CDR1 is KGHSH and CDR2 LQKENI. The ends lost 5 bases at V and 6 bases at J; junction bases unmatched: 9. CDR3 length: 14 amino acids. CDR3 region: CASSSGTGPFEQYF. The CDR3 DNA reads as TGTGCCAGCTCATCGGGGACAGGCCCCTTCGAGCAGTACTTC. Full variable domain (missing parts from reference TRBV18 and TRBJ2-7): NAGVMQNPRHLVRRRGQEARLRCSPMKGHSHVYWYRQLPEEGLKFMVYLQKENIIDESGMPKERFSAEFPKEGPSILRIQQVVRGDSAAYFCASSSGTGPFEQYFGPGTRLTVT.

Only one count was recorded for this clone. The chain links TRBV30 to TRBJ1-3; unclear D gene. Trimming left V 6 bases short and J 2 bases short, with 14 bases between. From germline, CDR1 is GTSNPN and CDR2 SVGIG (reference sequence). The CDR3 loop spans 14 amino acids. This CDR3 is CACTPGIAGNTIYF. Here the CDR3 DNA reads TGTGCCTGTACCCCAGGTATCGCTGGAAACACCATATATTTT.

This clone was recorded once. The genes are TRBV18 and TRBJ1-2; D is unclear. Trimming removed 3 bases at V and 3 bases at J, with 8 bases between. The germline gives CDR1 KGHSH, CDR2 LQKENI. The CDR3 runs to 13 residues. The CDR3 DNA reads TGTGCCAGCTCACCTTCTAGTGACTATGGCTACACCTTC. Its protein product is CASSPSSDYGYTF.